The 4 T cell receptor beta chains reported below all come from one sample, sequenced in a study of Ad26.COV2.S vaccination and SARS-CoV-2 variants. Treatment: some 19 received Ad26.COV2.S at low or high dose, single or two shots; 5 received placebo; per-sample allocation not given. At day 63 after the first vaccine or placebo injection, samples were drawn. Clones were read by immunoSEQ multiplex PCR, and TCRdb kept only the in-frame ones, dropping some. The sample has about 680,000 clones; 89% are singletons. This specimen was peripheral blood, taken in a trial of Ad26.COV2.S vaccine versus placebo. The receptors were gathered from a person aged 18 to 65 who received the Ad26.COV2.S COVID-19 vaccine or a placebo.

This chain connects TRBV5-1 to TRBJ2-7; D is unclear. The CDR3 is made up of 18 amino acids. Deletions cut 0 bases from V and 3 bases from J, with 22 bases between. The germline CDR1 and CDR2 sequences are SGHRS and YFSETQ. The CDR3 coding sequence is TGCGCCAGCAGCTTGGATATGAAGGGCGATAATTTACACTACGAGCAGTACTTC. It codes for CASSLDMKGDNLHYEQYF.

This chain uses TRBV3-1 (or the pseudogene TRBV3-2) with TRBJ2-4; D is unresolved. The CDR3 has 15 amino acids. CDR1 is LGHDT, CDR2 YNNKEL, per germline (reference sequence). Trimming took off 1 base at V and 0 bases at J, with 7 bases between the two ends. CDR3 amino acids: CASSQVGIAKNIQYF. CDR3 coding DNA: TGTGCCAGCAGCCAAGTAGGGATAGCCAAAAACATTCAGTACTTC.

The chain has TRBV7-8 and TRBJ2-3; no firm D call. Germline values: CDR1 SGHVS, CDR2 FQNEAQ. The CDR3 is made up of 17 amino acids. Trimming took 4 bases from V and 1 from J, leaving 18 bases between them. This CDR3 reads CASSSLIGGRGTDTQYF. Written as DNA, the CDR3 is TGTGCCAGCAGCTCCCTAATAGGTGGCCGAGGCACAGATACGCAGTATTTT.

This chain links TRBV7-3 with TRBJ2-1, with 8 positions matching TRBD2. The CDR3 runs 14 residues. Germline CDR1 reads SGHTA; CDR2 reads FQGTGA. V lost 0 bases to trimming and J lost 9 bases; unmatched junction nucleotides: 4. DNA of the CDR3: TGTGCCAGCAGCTTAACAGCGGGGGTGAGTGAGCAGTTCTTC. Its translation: CASSLTAGVSEQFF.